This T cell receptor (beta chain) was obtained from a study of regulatory dendritic cells for organ transplantation (dated by TCRdb to the late 2010s). Background on the whole study: Sorted naive and memory CD4+ and CD8+ T cells had their TCRbeta repertoires sequenced both before and after allostimulation with either regulatory or mature dendritic cells. Broader findings and caveats from the paper: Only a couple of subjects were sequenced, and considerable between-individual heterogeneity in the alloreactive memory CD8+ T cell pool was noted by the authors. Repertoires were highly diverse in naive CD4+ and CD8+ T cells, less diverse in memory cells, and most oligoclonal in memory CD8+ cells. Among the resting subsets, memory CD8+ T cells contained the most alloreactive TCR clonotypes. In both subjects, allostimulation led to expansion of memory CD8+ clones, although regulatory dendritic cells appeared to cause more limited expansion than mature dendritic cells did.

Multiplexed two-step PCR with Vbeta-specific forward primers and Jbeta-specific reverse primers was used to amplify TCRbeta CDR3 regions. TCRbeta libraries were sequenced on an Illumina instrument through the immunoSEQ service. Concerning the study's data processing: IMGT annotation was used to assign V, D and J genes, and synthetic CDR3 analogues were used to correct counts for multiplex PCR bias. In the immunoSEQ Analyzer, repertoire clonality was calculated as one minus the normalized Shannon entropy. Clonal expansion was defined using Fisher's exact test with Benjamini-Hochberg false discovery rate control and a two-tailed threshold of P<0.01. In TCRdb, the immuneACCESS table is reduced to in-frame sequences with V and J assigned. These tables do not hold every clone; where another copy was compared, an unresolved V gene accounts for under half, and the others remain unexplained. V, J and clone size are taken as reported in that table, and D and trimming were inferred from the DNA itself. The sample yields approximately 29,000 clones; roughly four fifths were counted once. The top ten constitute roughly 0.1% of the sample.

From the cysteine through the phenylalanine, the CDR3 covers 15 amino acids. Only the CDR3 region is kept as DNA, spanning 45 bases read in frame from base 1. Deletion took 4 bases off V and 2 bases off J, with a span of 16 bases between the germline ends. CDR1 SGHNT and CDR2 YYREEE were looked up in the germline V gene (reference sequence). Turning to this clone: Its recognized antigen is unknown. Per-nucleotide qualities are absent, and no much larger clonotype sits a single base away.

FACS was used to sort CD4+ or CD8+ cells into naive T cells (CD45RA+) and memory T cells (CD45RO+). The T cells used for TCR sequencing were obtained from a couple of healthy control subjects. Unstimulated sorted T cell subsets served as baseline controls for the mixed lymphocyte reactions. The Qiagen DNeasy Blood & Tissue Kit was used to extract genomic DNA. Rearrangement joined TRBV5-4 to TRBJ2-7, with TRBD1 as a weak D call on 5 bases. The sequence was collected from a human donor in good health. The sample consisted of naive CD4+ T cells from blood. Read against the paper, the sample's cell subset or site label means: CD45RA+ naive T cells. CDR3 region: CASSLQGQGAYEQYF. The sequenced DNA: TGTGCCAGCAGCCTGCAGGGCCAAGGGGCCTACGAGCAGTACTTC.